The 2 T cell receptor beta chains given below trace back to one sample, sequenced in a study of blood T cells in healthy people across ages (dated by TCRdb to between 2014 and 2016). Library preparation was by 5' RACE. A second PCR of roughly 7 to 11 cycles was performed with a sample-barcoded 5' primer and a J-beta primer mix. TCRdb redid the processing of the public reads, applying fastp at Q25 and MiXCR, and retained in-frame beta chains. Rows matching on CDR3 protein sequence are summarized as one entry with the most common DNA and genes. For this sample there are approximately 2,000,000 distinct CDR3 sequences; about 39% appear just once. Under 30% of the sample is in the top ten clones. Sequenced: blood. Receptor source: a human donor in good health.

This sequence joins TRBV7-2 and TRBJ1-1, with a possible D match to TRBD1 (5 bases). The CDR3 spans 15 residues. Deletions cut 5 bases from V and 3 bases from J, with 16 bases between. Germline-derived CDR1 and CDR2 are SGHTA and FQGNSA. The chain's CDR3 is CASSPTGTRDTEAFF. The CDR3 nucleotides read TGTGCCAGCAGCCCGACTGGGACTCGTGACACTGAAGCTTTCTTT. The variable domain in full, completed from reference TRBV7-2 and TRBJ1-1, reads GAGVSQSPSNKVTEKGKDVELRCDPISGHTALYWYRQSLGQGLEFLIYFQGNSAPDKSGLPSDRFSAERTGGSVSTLTIQRTQQEDSAVYLCASSPTGTRDTEAFFGQGTRLTVV.

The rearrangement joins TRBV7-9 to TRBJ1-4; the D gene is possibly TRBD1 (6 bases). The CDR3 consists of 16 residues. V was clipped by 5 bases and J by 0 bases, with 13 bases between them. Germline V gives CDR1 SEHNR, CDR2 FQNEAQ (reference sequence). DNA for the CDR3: TGTGCCAGCAGCCTCACAGGGACCTCAACTAATGAAAAACTGTTTTTT. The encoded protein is CASSLTGTSTNEKLFF.